This T cell receptor beta chain comes out of a study of blood T cells in healthy people across ages. Broader study findings: TCR beta diversity per million T cells fell roughly linearly with age. Long-lived donors carried more naive CD4+ cells and greater diversity than aged donors.

Of note for this clonotype: The antigen is not known.

Germline CDR1 is MNHEY and CDR2 is SMNVEV (reference sequence). V was trimmed by 4 bases and J by 5 bases, leaving 17 bases between them. The CDR3 is made up of 15 amino acids. Approximately 9.2 milliliters was the volume of peripheral blood drawn from each donor. A sample-barcoded 5' primer and a J-beta primer mix were used in a second PCR of roughly 6 to 11 cycles. A 12-random-nucleotide template-switch adaptor tagged each cDNA molecule. Via MiXCR, TCRdb re-called the 5' RACE reads, giving one row per CDR3 protein. In the table there are some 700,000 distinct CDR3 sequences, roughly 45% of which are singletons.

The receptor was isolated from a woman aged 55-75 years in good health. Sequenced material: blood. The chain couples TRBV27 to TRBJ1-2; a weak D match, TRBD1 (6 bases). CDR3 region: CASSSTGTSSYGYTF. In nucleotides, the CDR3 is TGTGCCAGCAGTTCGACAGGTACCTCGAGTTATGGCTACACCTTC.